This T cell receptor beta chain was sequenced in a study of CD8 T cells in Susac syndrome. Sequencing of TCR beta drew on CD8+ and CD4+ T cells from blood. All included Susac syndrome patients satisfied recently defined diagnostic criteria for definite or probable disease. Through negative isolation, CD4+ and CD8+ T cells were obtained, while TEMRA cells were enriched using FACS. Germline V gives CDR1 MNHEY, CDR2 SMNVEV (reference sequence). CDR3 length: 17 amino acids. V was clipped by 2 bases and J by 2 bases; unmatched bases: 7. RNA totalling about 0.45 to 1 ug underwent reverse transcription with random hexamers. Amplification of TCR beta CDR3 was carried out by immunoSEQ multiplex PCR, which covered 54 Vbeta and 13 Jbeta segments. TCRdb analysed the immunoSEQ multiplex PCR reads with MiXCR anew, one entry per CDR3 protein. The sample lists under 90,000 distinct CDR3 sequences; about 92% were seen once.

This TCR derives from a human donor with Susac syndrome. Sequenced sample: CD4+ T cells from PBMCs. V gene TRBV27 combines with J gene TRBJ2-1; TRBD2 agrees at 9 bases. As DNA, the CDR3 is TGTGCCAGCAGTTTAAGGCTAGCGGGGTCCCCCTACAATGAGCAGTTCTTC. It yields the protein CASSLRLAGSPYNEQFF.